The T cell receptor beta chain described here comes from a study of spatial heterogeneity in lung cancer. Study at large: Sequences of the beta chain were consistently detected in greater numbers than alpha-chain sequences.

Sample share makes this clonotype medium-sized. Its target is not known. CDR1 is SGHAT, CDR2 FQNNGV, per germline. The CDR3 is made up of 14 amino acids. Trimming removed 3 bases at V and 7 bases at J, with 16 bases between. Time point denoted: sample taken at primary tumor resection. From tumor, nontumor lung or frozen PBMC, whole RNA was taken unsorted for sequencing. Findings and caveats of the study: Tumor mutation count correlated with how many alpha and beta TCRs expanded intratumorally.

The presence of a unique molecular identifier marked each TCR cDNA molecule. TCRdb re-analysed the 5' RACE reads in MiXCR, keeping a single row per CDR3 protein. The profile shows 2,000 to 3,000 distinct CDR3 sequences, roughly 18% of them singletons. This sequence was found in a male donor with early-stage non-small cell lung cancer. The input for sequencing was lung tumor tissue, taken at surgery. The genes are TRBV11-2 and TRBJ2-7; D remains unclear. The CDR3 DNA follows: TGTGCCAGCAGCTTTTCGGGTGGCCGCTGGGAGCAGTACTTC. It specifies CASSFSGGRWEQYF.